This passage covers 13 T cell receptor beta chains from one sample sequenced in a study of blood T cell repertoires in COVID-19. This table comes from immunoSEQ multiplex PCR, and its TCRdb copy is limited to in-frame clones, with some not included. The sample holds approximately 270,000 clones; 70% to 85% are singletons and the top ten take roughly 0.94%. The material sequenced was peripheral blood. The receptors here all came from a human donor with COVID-19, enrolled during active disease. The donor label of this sample is uncertain.

The chain joins TRBV12-5 to TRBJ2-5, with D perhaps matching TRBD1 (6 bases). Trimming left V 1 base short and J 3 bases short, with 12 bases between. The germline V gene has CDR1 LGHNT and CDR2 FRNRAP. This CDR3 comprises 15 residues. CDR3 protein: CASGLGRPGEETQYF. CDR3 in DNA: TGTGCTAGTGGTTTGGGTCGGCCAGGGGAAGAGACCCAGTACTTC.

The genes are TRBV19 and TRBJ1-2, with a tentative D call TRBD1 (6 bases). The CDR3 has 14 amino acids. Germline V gives CDR1 LNHDA, CDR2 SQIVND (reference sequence). V dropped 6 bases and J dropped 5 bases, with 16 bases sitting between them. For the CDR3, the DNA is TGTGCCAGTAGGTCAGGGGCGGCTCCATATGGCTACACCTTC. Translating it yields CASRSGAAPYGYTF.

V and J are TRBV2 and TRBJ1-5; 9 nucleotides align to TRBD1. Germline V gene data show CDR1 as SNHLY and CDR2 as FYNNEI. Germline trimming cut 10 bases from V and 6 bases from J; bases unmatched to any gene: 10. CDR3 length: 14 residues. The CDR3, as DNA: TGTGCCACCGGAGACAGGGGGGGTGGTCAGCCCCAGCATTTT. Protein sequence: CATGDRGGGQPQHF.

The chain employs TRBV4-3 and TRBJ2-1; perhaps TRBD2 as D (5 bases). V was clipped by 4 bases and J by 5 bases, with 15 bases between them. Per germline, CDR1 LGHNA and CDR2 YSLEER. CDR3 length: 15 amino acids. The CDR3 DNA follows: TGCGCCAGCAGCCCCGGGGAAGGGTACGACAATGAGCAGTTCTTC. Residues: CASSPGEGYDNEQFF.

The chain has TRBV30 and TRBJ2-7, with D perhaps matching TRBD1 (6 bases). Trimming stripped 0 bases from V and 6 bases from J, with 18 bases between. The CDR3 extends over 15 amino acids. Germline V gene lookup returns CDR1 GTSNPN and CDR2 SVGIG (reference sequence). CDR3 sequence (DNA): TGTGCCTGGAGTGTACGGGGCAGGATAGGGGGCGAGCAGTACTTC. This gives the protein CAWSVRGRIGGEQYF.

This clone was picked up many times. This chain links TRBV28 with TRBJ1-5, with TRBD1 as a possible D gene (6 bases). This CDR3 spans 16 amino acids. The germline V gene encodes CDR1 MDHEN and CDR2 SYDVKM. V shed 4 bases and J shed 6 bases, with 19 bases lying between them. CDR3: CASSSAGGGGGQPQHF. The CDR3 DNA is TGTGCCAGCAGTTCCGCAGGAGGGGGGGGCGGTCAGCCCCAGCATTTT.

This rearrangement joins TRBV7-3 to TRBJ2-2; D remains unclear. CDR3 size: 13 residues. CDR1 and CDR2 (germline): SGHTA, FQGTGA. V shed 5 bases and J shed 5 bases, with 9 bases lying between them. CDR3 protein: CASSPTGTGELFF. As DNA, the CDR3 is TGTGCCAGCAGCCCGACCGGGACCGGGGAGCTGTTTTTT.

The chain employs TRBV9 and TRBJ1-2; TRBD1 agrees at 8 bases. With 3 bases clipped from V and 7 bases from J, the junction kept 8 bases outside the gene matches. Germline lookup yields CDR1 SGDLS and CDR2 YYNGEE. The CDR3 loop spans 14 amino acids. CDR3 bases: TGTGCCAGCAGCGAAGTTGGACAGGGAAGTGGCTACACCTTC. This sequence encodes CASSEVGQGSGYTF.

The rearrangement joins TRBV5-1 to TRBJ2-7, with a possible D match to TRBD2 (6 bases). The CDR3 length is 21 residues. Germline CDR1 reads SGHRS; CDR2 reads YFSETQ. V shed 0 bases and J shed 0 bases, with 28 bases lying between them. The CDR3 nucleotides are TGCGCCAGCAGCTTGGCGGCCCGGGGGAGGATACAAACGAGTAGCTCCTACGAGCAGTACTTC. It codes for CASSLAARGRIQTSSSYEQYF.

This clone was observed a handful of times. The chain uses TRBV3-1 (or the pseudogene TRBV3-2) and TRBJ2-1, with D unresolved. The germline V and J ends were trimmed by 4 bases and 10 bases, with 17 bases remaining between them. The germline V gene has CDR1 LGHDT and CDR2 YNNKEL (reference sequence). The CDR3 length is 14 residues. CDR3 in amino acids: CASSLLGRSWEQFF. The CDR3 nucleotides are TGTGCCAGCAGCCTCCTAGGCCGTTCCTGGGAGCAGTTCTTC.

This rearrangement joins TRBV11-3 to TRBJ2-7; D might be TRBD1 (6 bases). Germline CDR1 is SGHNT and CDR2 is YENEEA. The V gene lost 6 bases and the J gene lost 2 bases, with 11 bases spanning the gap. The CDR3 runs 13 residues. CDR3 residues: CASSLDRAYEQYF. The CDR3 DNA reads as TGTGCCAGCAGTTTGGACAGAGCCTACGAGCAGTACTTC. Variable domain in full (rest from reference TRBV11-3 and TRBJ2-7): EAGVVQSPRYKIIEKKQPVAFWCNPISGHNTLYWYLQNLGQGPELLIRYENEEAVDDSQLPKDRFSAERLKGVDSTLKIQPAELGDSAVYLCASSLDRAYEQYFGPGTRLTVT.

The V and J genes are TRBV6-5 and TRBJ2-5; possibly TRBD2 for D (6 bases). Trimming took off 7 bases at V and 4 bases at J, with 10 bases between the two ends. Germline assignment: CDR1 MNHEY and CDR2 SVGAGI. The CDR3 runs 12 residues. The CDR3 region is CASNRGLETQYF. The CDR3 nucleotides read TGTGCCAGCAATCGGGGGTTAGAGACCCAGTACTTC.

The rearrangement joins TRBV5-1 to TRBJ2-5; tentative D call: TRBD1 (6 bases). The germline gives CDR1 SGHRS, CDR2 YFSETQ. The CDR3 contains 14 residues. V shed 4 bases and J shed 4 bases, with 14 bases lying between them. The CDR3 DNA is TGCGCCAGCAGCCGAGGGAACAGGGCAGAGACCCAGTACTTC. It translates to CASSRGNRAETQYF. Complete variable domain (other parts from reference TRBV5-1 and TRBJ2-5): KAGVTQTPRYLIKTRGQQVTLSCSPISGHRSVSWYQQTPGQGLQFLFEYFSETQRNKGNFPGRFSGRQFSNSRSEMNVSTLELGDSALYLCASSRGNRAETQYFGPGTRLLVL.